Listed below are T cell receptor beta chains from one sample, sequenced in a study of T cells in Graves' hyperthyroidism and ophthalmopathy. In TCRdb, the multiplex PCR reads were re-called with MiXCR into one record per CDR3 protein. The sample carries hundreds of thousands of distinct CDR3 sequences, about 43% recorded once. What was sequenced was peripheral blood or thyroid tissue (not recorded which). These TCRs come from a woman between 18 and 29 years old with Graves' hyperthyroidism. CDR3s include the opening cysteine and the closing phenylalanine or tryptophan. The order of the fields is J gene, V gene, clone size, D gene, CDR3 protein, CDR3 DNA. The D gene is left open where the match is weak. Clone size, where shown, is once, few, many, or a class for clones that have expanded.

J gene: TRBJ1-2; V gene: TRBV29-1; clone size: NA; D gene: NA; CDR3 protein: CSVDGGSYGYTF; CDR3 DNA: TGCAGCGTTGATGGGGGCAGCTATGGCTACACCTTC
J gene: TRBJ1-6; V gene: TRBV12-3/TRBV12-4; clone size: few; D gene: TRBD1; CDR3 protein: CASTGDRGGSPLHF; CDR3 DNA: TGTGCCAGCACGGGTGACAGGGGAGGATCACCCCTCCACTTT
J gene: TRBJ1-2; V gene: TRBV7-9; clone size: NA; D gene: NA; CDR3 protein: CASSSRGVPANYGYTF; CDR3 DNA: TGTGCCAGCAGCTCCCGGGGGGTCCCGGCTAACTATGGCTACACCTTC
J gene: TRBJ1-5; V gene: TRBV2; clone size: many; D gene: TRBD1; CDR3 protein: CASSDGTVGQPQHF; CDR3 DNA: TGTGCCAGCAGTGATGGGACAGTGGGACAGCCCCAGCATTTT
J gene: TRBJ1-4; V gene: TRBV10-3; clone size: many; D gene: NA; CDR3 protein: CAISEGWENNEKLFF; CDR3 DNA: TGTGCCATCAGTGAAGGCTGGGAAAATAATGAAAAACTGTTTTTT
J gene: TRBJ2-2; V gene: TRBV7-9; clone size: NA; D gene: TRBD1; CDR3 protein: CASSLVGTGENTGELFF; CDR3 DNA: TGTGCCAGCAGCTTGGTAGGGACAGGGGAGAACACCGGGGAGCTGTTTTTT
J gene: TRBJ1-5; V gene: TRBV29-1; clone size: NA; D gene: NA; CDR3 protein: CSLGQTSNQPQHF; CDR3 DNA: TGCAGCTTAGGACAGACTAGCAATCAGCCCCAGCATTTT
J gene: TRBJ2-5; V gene: TRBV4-1; clone size: few; D gene: TRBD2; CDR3 protein: CASSHGLEETQYF; CDR3 DNA: TGTGCCAGCAGCCACGGACTAGAAGAGACCCAGTACTTC
J gene: TRBJ2-5; V gene: TRBV7-9; clone size: NA; D gene: NA; CDR3 protein: CATQKWLASQETQYF; CDR3 DNA: TGTGCCACCCAAAAATGGCTAGCCTCGCAAGAGACCCAGTACTTC
J gene: TRBJ1-1; V gene: TRBV7-3; clone size: NA; D gene: NA; CDR3 protein: CASSGGGGLGTEAFF; CDR3 DNA: TGCGCCAGCAGCGGTGGCGGGGGGCTTGGCACTGAAGCTTTCTTT
J gene: TRBJ1-5; V gene: TRBV20-1; clone size: NA; D gene: TRBD1; CDR3 protein: CSARIGQGSLPQHF; CDR3 DNA: TGCAGTGCTAGAATTGGACAGGGCTCTTTGCCCCAGCATTTT
J gene: TRBJ1-2; V gene: TRBV19; clone size: NA; D gene: TRBD1; CDR3 protein: CASSVRQGTNYGYTF; CDR3 DNA: TGTGCCAGTAGTGTAAGACAGGGAACTAACTATGGCTACACCTTC
J gene: TRBJ1-4; V gene: TRBV7-2; clone size: NA; D gene: TRBD1; CDR3 protein: CASSLTQTGGNEKLFF; CDR3 DNA: TGTGCCAGCAGCCTGACCCAGACAGGGGGCAATGAAAAACTGTTTTTT
J gene: TRBJ1-4; V gene: TRBV20-1; clone size: NA; D gene: TRBD1; CDR3 protein: CSAPRTGRSTTNEKLFF; CDR3 DNA: TGCAGTGCTCCCCGGACAGGGAGATCGACAACTAATGAAAAACTGTTTTTT
J gene: TRBJ1-2; V gene: TRBV24-1; clone size: NA; D gene: NA; CDR3 protein: CATSDPVGGGGYTF; CDR3 DNA: TGTGCCACCAGTGACCCCGTAGGAGGAGGGGGCTACACCTTC
J gene: TRBJ2-7; V gene: TRBV2; clone size: many; D gene: TRBD1; CDR3 protein: CASSVDRREGEQYF; CDR3 DNA: TGTGCCAGCAGTGTGGACAGGCGTGAGGGGGAGCAGTACTTC
J gene: TRBJ2-2; V gene: TRBV10-3; clone size: many; D gene: NA; CDR3 protein: CAISSMGPNTGELFF; CDR3 DNA: TGTGCCATCAGTTCCATGGGACCGAACACCGGGGAGCTGTTTTTT
J gene: TRBJ2-7; V gene: TRBV20-1; clone size: NA; D gene: TRBD2; CDR3 protein: CSAIPGRYEQYF; CDR3 DNA: TGCAGTGCTATCCCCGGGAGGTACGAGCAGTACTTC